This T cell receptor beta chain was sequenced for a study of T cells after yellow fever vaccination. TCRdb passed the 5' RACE reads through MiXCR, listing each CDR3 protein once. The sample lists about 210,000 distinct CDR3 sequences; approximately 3% were seen once. This CDR3 is built from 13 residues. Germline V gene sequence: CDR1 MNHEY, CDR2 SVGAGI. V shed 6 bases and J shed 10 bases, with 13 bases lying between them. This clonotype has ten or more counts. J is TRBJ1-6 and V is TRBV6-5; D possibly corresponds to TRBD1 (5 bases). This material consisted of CD4+ T cells sorted from PBMCs, taken 10 days after the yellow fever booster vaccination. The origin of this receptor is a man between 18 and 35 years old who received the YFV17D yellow fever vaccine. In nucleotides, the CDR3 is TGTGCCAGCAGACCAGGGTACGGATCACCCCTCCACTTT. Translated: CASRPGYGSPLHF.